This T cell receptor (beta chain) emerged from a study of blood T cell repertoires in COVID-19 (dated by TCRdb to 2020 to 2021). Study-level background: Collaborator samples came from the United States, Italy and Spain and covered acute and convalescent phases of COVID-19. The prospective study material was composed of cDNA or gDNA derived from T cells, B-cell-depleted T cells, or PBMCs. Subjects who had been exposed to COVID-19, were actively infected with it, or had recovered from it provided the deeply sampled blood TCRbeta repertoires that made up the dataset. The repertoires were released in a freely available public database meant as a resource for research on the immune response to SARS-CoV-2. Samples were obtained from the ongoing ImmuneRACE study (first 160 participants) and from 1,254 subjects provided by 6 global collaborators. The sample metadata nearly always contained a de-identified subject ID, COVID-19 status, age in years and sex. Where available, HLA class I and class II types were obtained from metadata supplied by the sample provider rather than from assay-based typing. Findings and caveats that apply to the study as a whole: The quantity of clinical and demographic metadata differed by source and by participant and was supplied without curation.

Its CDR3 holds 15 amino acids, cysteine through phenylalanine. The CDR3 DNA has 45 bases and is translated from base 1. TCRbeta CDR3 regions were amplified from genomic DNA by means of the immunoSEQ Assay, a bias-controlled multiplex PCR. Processing in the source paper ran as follows. The number of nucleated cells in each sample was estimated from the amplification of reference gene primers within the assay. Sequence reads were collapsed and filtered to measure the absolute abundance of every unique TCRbeta CDR3 rearrangement. For each sample, productive Simpson clonality was calculated by taking the square root of Simpson's diversity index across productive rearrangements. Sourced from immuneACCESS, this table was stored by TCRdb with only in-frame sequences that have V and J called. A share of the clones is absent; for the studies checked, an unresolved V gene accounts for under half, and the remainder has no known explanation. V and J calls plus clone size are reproduced from that table; the DNA served to infer D and trimming. The sample table holds about 270,000 clones, of which 88% were seen once. The top ten hold around 2.9% of the sample.

Enrolling through a virtual design, the prospective study's participants ranged in age from roughly 18 to 100 years and lived across about two dozen United States geographic areas. To assign participants to cohorts, the prospective study relied on clinical history that participants themselves reported in a screening survey and a study questionnaire. Recovered participants in ImmuneRACE Cohort 3 were defined by two consecutive negative NP/OP PCR tests, clearance by a healthcare professional, or resolution of symptoms. In the prospective study, mobile phlebotomists collected whole blood, serum and a nasopharyngeal or oropharyngeal swab from each participant. Prospective study participants could optionally give additional blood draws and questionnaires over an approximately two-month period. Prospective study blood samples were shipped either frozen or at room temperature before DNA extraction. This clone has just one count. Its antigen has not been determined. Per-nucleotide qualities are absent, and no much larger clonotype sits a single base away.

This chain is built from TRBV21-1 and TRBJ2-7; the listed D gene, TRBD2, was not tested against the DNA. TRBV21-1 has pseudogene status. Sequencing used PBMCs or T cells enriched from blood (not recorded which). This receptor was identified in a woman aged 45-65 years who had recovered from COVID-19. The CDR3 is CASSNSGRMSYEQYF. The DNA sequence follows: TGTGCCAGCAGCAATAGCGGGAGGATGTCCTACGAGCAGTACTTC.